This record looks at one T cell receptor (beta chain) sequence and its context. This sample was included in a study of control samples from healthy donors and cancer patients. This CDR3 contains 11 residues. Germline CDR1 is KGHSH and CDR2 is LQKENI. V lost 6 bases and J 5 bases, leaving 8 bases between the germline ends. Repertoires were generated with immunoSEQ multiplex PCR, while TCRdb's copy carries only in-frame clones and drops some. Here the sample spans some 99,000 clones, approximately 90% being singletons. The TCR sequence derives from a human donor in good health. The donor label of this sample is uncertain. Specimen: blood. The chain couples TRBV18 to TRBJ2-7; no clear D. The DNA of the CDR3 is TGTGCCAGCTCGGAGAGAGACGAGCAGTACTTC. It codes for CASSERDEQYF.